One sample yielded the 21 T cell receptor beta chains listed below, sequenced in a study of blood T cell repertoires in COVID-19. TCRdb keeps only in-frame clones here, not all; method: immunoSEQ multiplex PCR. The repertoire includes about 160,000 clones, 85% of them detected once, and about 3% sits in the top ten. What was sequenced was peripheral blood. These receptors were obtained from a human donor with acute or convalescent COVID-19. The donor label of this sample is uncertain.

The chain links TRBV2 to TRBJ1-5; D remains ambiguous. Germline CDR1 reads SNHLY; CDR2 reads FYNNEI. The ends were cut back, 6 bases at V and 0 bases at J, with 9 bases in the middle. This CDR3 is 14 amino acids long. CDR3 sequence: CASSSTGSNQPQHF. CDR3 DNA sequence: TGTGCCAGCAGCTCGACGGGTAGCAATCAGCCCCAGCATTTT.

The chain is built from TRBV7-3 and TRBJ2-3; 14 bases match TRBD2. Unmatched junction bases numbered 6, after V lost 5 bases and J lost 2 bases. The germline gives CDR1 SGHTA, CDR2 FQGTGA. The CDR3 totals 17 residues. The CDR3, as DNA: TGTGCCAGCAGCCCCCGGACTAGCGGGGGGTACACAGATACGCAGTATTTT. Residues: CASSPRTSGGYTDTQYF.

This sequence joins TRBV11-1 and TRBJ2-1, with 7 bases matching TRBD2. The CDR3 consists of 15 residues. V shed 1 base, J shed 8 bases, and the junction held 8 bases outside the gene matches. The V gene's germline CDR1 is SGHAT and CDR2 FQDESV (reference sequence). The CDR3 coding sequence is TGTGCCAGCAGCTTAGGACTAGCTTTTGGCGATGAGCAGTTCTTC. Translated, it gives CASSLGLAFGDEQFF.

The chain is built from TRBV2 and TRBJ2-5; 11 bases fit TRBD2. Trimming cost V 1 base and J 5 bases; bases outside gene matches: 6. CDR1 is SNHLY and CDR2 is FYNNEI in the germline V gene. There are 16 residues in the CDR3. The CDR3 nucleotides are TGTGCCAGCAGTGAAGGACTAGCGGGGAAGCGGGAGACCCAGTACTTC. It yields the protein CASSEGLAGKRETQYF.

The genes are TRBV4-1 and TRBJ1-1; weak D call: TRBD1 (5 bases). The ends were cut back, 4 bases at V and 1 base at J, with 13 bases in the middle. Looked up from germline, CDR1 is MGHRA and CDR2 is YSYEKL. The CDR3 consists of 15 residues. CDR3 in DNA: TGCGCCAGCAGCCGACAAGGGGAAAGGAACACTGAAGCTTTCTTT. Translation gives CASSRQGERNTEAFF.

The chain recombines TRBV6-5 with TRBJ1-6; D is perhaps TRBD1 (6 bases). CDR3 length equals 14 residues. V lost 4 bases and J lost 9, with 13 bases in between. Germline CDR1 MNHEY, CDR2 SVGAGI. CDR3 amino acids: CASSFGRGLSPLHF. The CDR3 bases are TGTGCCAGCAGTTTTGGCAGGGGCCTTTCACCCCTCCACTTT.

This clone was counted once. The chain combines TRBV2 with TRBJ1-2; D is uncertain. Germline V CDR1 and CDR2: SNHLY, FYNNEI. The CDR3 totals 12 residues. Trimming took off 7 bases at V and 4 bases at J, with 10 bases between the two ends. The DNA for the CDR3 is TGTGCCAGCAAGGAGGACCTCTATGGCTACACCTTC. Translated: CASKEDLYGYTF. The whole variable domain, filled in from reference TRBV2 and TRBJ1-2, reads EPEVTQTPSHQVTQMGQEVILRCVPISNHLYFYWYRQILGQKVEFLVSFYNNEISEKSEIFDDQFSVERPDGSNFTLKIRSTKLEDSAMYFCASKEDLYGYTFGSGTRLTVV.

The J gene is TRBJ2-3, the V gene TRBV7-2; D is unclear. Trimming pared 2 bases from V and 2 bases from J, leaving 8 bases between. The CDR3 extends over 14 amino acids. Germline CDR1 is SGHTA and CDR2 is FQGNSA. This CDR3 reads CASSLRLNTDTQYF. Written as DNA, the CDR3 is TGTGCCAGCAGCTTACGACTTAACACAGATACGCAGTATTTT.

The J gene is TRBJ1-2, the V gene TRBV5-6; 9 bases map to TRBD1. Per germline, CDR1 SGHDT and CDR2 YYEEEE. The ends lost 4 bases at V and 3 bases at J; junction bases unmatched: 4. This CDR3 region has 14 residues. The CDR3 sequence is CASSPTGGDYGYTF. The CDR3 nucleotides read TGTGCCAGCAGCCCGACAGGGGGGGACTATGGCTACACCTTC.

The sample holds one count of this clone. The chain carries TRBV3-1 (or the pseudogene TRBV3-2) and TRBJ1-2; TRBD1 agrees at 11 bases. V shed 3 bases and J 4 bases; nucleotides not matched to a gene: 7. The CDR3 runs to 16 residues. Germline values: CDR1 LGHDT, CDR2 YNNKEL (reference sequence). CDR3 sequence: CASSQAGTGGGYGYTF. Written as DNA, the CDR3 is TGTGCCAGCAGCCAGGCCGGGACAGGGGGTGGCTATGGCTACACCTTC.

The CDR3 DNA reads as TGTGCCAGCAGCCTAGGCGGAAGAGGGGGCACTAACTATGGCTACACCTTC. Its translation: CASSLGGRGGTNYGYTF. V usage is TRBV7-8 and J usage is TRBJ1-2; 7 positions agree with TRBD1. With 5 bases clipped from V and 0 bases from J, the junction kept 12 bases outside the gene matches. From germline, CDR1 is SGHVS and CDR2 FQNEAQ. The CDR3 is 17 amino acids.

The V and J genes are TRBV5-1 and TRBJ2-5, with D possibly TRBD1 on 6 matching bases. CDR1 and CDR2 (germline): SGHRS, YFSETQ. Trimming took off 2 bases at V and 5 bases at J, with 16 bases between the two ends. This CDR3 has 15 residues. The CDR3 reads CASSLGQAQGETQYF. The CDR3 DNA follows: TGCGCCAGCAGCTTAGGGCAGGCCCAGGGGGAGACCCAGTACTTC.

The V and J genes are TRBV7-9 and TRBJ2-2; 10 nucleotides match TRBD1. CDR1 is SEHNR, CDR2 FQNEAQ, per germline (reference sequence). CDR3 size: 16 residues. J lost 4 bases, V lost 5 bases, and 7 bases had no gene match. The CDR3 region is CASSIDRGLGTGELFF. In DNA form, the CDR3 reads TGTGCCAGCAGCATCGACAGGGGGCTGGGCACCGGGGAGCTGTTTTTT.

The chain links TRBV30 to TRBJ1-2; 8 bases agree with TRBD1. This CDR3 comprises 20 residues. J lost 4 bases, V lost 0 bases, and 22 bases had no gene match. Germline V gene data show CDR1 as GTSNPN and CDR2 as SVGIG (reference sequence). CDR3 nucleotides: TGTGCCTGGAGTGTATTTAATGGTAGGACAGGGTCTTCCAACACCTATGGCTACACCTTC. It encodes CAWSVFNGRTGSSNTYGYTF.

For the CDR3, the DNA is TGTGCCAGCAGTTACGGGGGGATCAATCAGCCCCAGCATTTT. Residues: CASSYGGINQPQHF. V usage is TRBV6-5 and J usage is TRBJ1-5, with a tentative D call TRBD1 (5 bases). V lost 2 bases to trimming and J lost 3 bases, with 8 bases between them. The germline V gene encodes CDR1 MNHEY and CDR2 SVGAGI. The CDR3 loop spans 14 amino acids.

V is TRBV28 and J is TRBJ1-2; TRBD1 matches at 8 bases. The CDR3 is 14 residues long. J was trimmed by 6 bases and V by 4 bases; bases with no gene match: 7. Per the germline V gene, CDR1 is MDHEN and CDR2 is SYDVKM. The CDR3 here is CASSSNPTGDGYTF. The CDR3 coding sequence is TGTGCCAGCAGTTCAAACCCGACAGGGGATGGCTACACCTTC.

The J gene is TRBJ2-2, the V gene TRBV7-9; 8 bases map to TRBD1. Looked up from germline, CDR1 is SEHNR and CDR2 is FQNEAQ (reference sequence). This CDR3 has 18 amino acids. V gave up 6 bases and J gave up 4 bases; unmatched junction bases: 16. CDR3 sequence (DNA): TGTGCCAGCAGTTTATTTTCGGTGACAGGGGTTTTCACCGGGGAGCTGTTTTTT. This translates into CASSLFSVTGVFTGELFF.

This rearrangement joins TRBV27 to TRBJ2-5; 7 positions match TRBD1. From germline, CDR1 is MNHEY and CDR2 SMNVEV (reference sequence). Losses at the gene ends were 5 bases for V and 5 bases for J; bases not matched to a gene: 8. The CDR3 covers 14 residues. The DNA for the CDR3 is TGTGCCAGCAGTCCTCGTGACAGGGTTGAGACCCAGTACTTC. Translating gives CASSPRDRVETQYF.

This clone has just one count. The chain joins TRBV18 to TRBJ2-4, with a weak D call TRBD1 (5 bases). The length of the CDR3 is 17 residues. Germline V gene sequence: CDR1 KGHSH, CDR2 LQKENI. V gave up 4 bases and J gave up 2 bases, with 18 bases separating them. The CDR3 region is CASSRSHGAVSKNIQYF. The CDR3 DNA follows: TGTGCCAGCTCACGAAGTCATGGGGCAGTGTCCAAAAACATTCAGTACTTC.

The chain joins TRBV28 to TRBJ1-1; TRBD1 matches 7 bases. V lost 7 bases to trimming and J lost 4 bases; unmatched junction nucleotides: 9. The CDR3 contains 14 residues. Germline CDR1 is MDHEN and CDR2 is SYDVKM. This CDR3 reads CASTNGDSLTEAFF. Written as DNA, the CDR3 is TGTGCCAGCACCAACGGGGACAGTCTCACTGAAGCTTTCTTT.

The chain recombines TRBV28 with TRBJ1-2, with D perhaps TRBD1 (5 bases). Germline V gene sequence: CDR1 MDHEN, CDR2 SYDVKM. Trimming removed 5 bases at V and 4 bases at J, with 14 bases between. This CDR3 comprises 14 residues. The CDR3 DNA sequence: TGTGCCAGCAGTCCCGCGGGGGTTAGCTATGGCTACACCTTC. As protein: CASSPAGVSYGYTF.